This T cell receptor beta chain emerged from a study of technical replicates of blood from a handful of donors. Profiling relied on immunoSEQ multiplex PCR, and the TCRdb table lists in-frame clones only, not all of them. The table lists about 63,000 clones, approximately 86% of them singletons. This clone came up many times. Germline V CDR1 and CDR2: GTSNPN, SVGIG (reference sequence). V gave up 3 bases and J gave up 3 bases; unmatched junction bases: 2. The CDR3 sequence is 15 residues long. This clonotype was obtained from a human donor in good health. Some clones in this sample may be carry-over from other donors' samples. This sequence joins TRBV30 and TRBJ2-2; TRBD1 aligns across 12 bases. The sample consisted of PBMCs. The CDR3 sequence is CAWRGQGADTGELFF. CDR3 sequence (DNA): TGTGCCTGGAGGGGACAGGGGGCAGACACCGGGGAGCTGTTTTTT.